This entry describes one T cell receptor beta chain. The sample is drawn from a study of OX40 agonist ivuxolimab in advanced cancers. Turning to the study itself: The patients got ivuxolimab, which is an agonistic anti-OX40 (CD134) antibody.

The V end was cut by 1 base, the J end by 4 bases, with 7 bases between. Germline V gene sequence: CDR1 SEHNR, CDR2 FQNEAQ (reference sequence). The CDR3 spans 14 residues. TCRdb keeps only in-frame clones here, not all; method: immunoSEQ multiplex PCR. Seen here are 43,000 or so clones, about 87% observed once, and the top ten hold roughly 12%. The source is an adult with an advanced solid tumor such as melanoma, head and neck, liver or kidney cancer. The input for sequencing was CD4+ or CD8+ T cells sorted from blood, taken in a trial of the OX40 agonist ivuxolimab. The chain has TRBV7-9 and TRBJ2-2, with unresolved D. The CDR3 sequence: CASSLVQSTGELFF. For the CDR3, the DNA is TGTGCCAGCAGCTTAGTACAGTCCACCGGGGAGCTGTTTTTT.